Listed below are T cell receptor beta chains from one sample, sequenced in a study of T cells in Graves' hyperthyroidism and ophthalmopathy. TCRdb reanalysed the multiplex PCR reads using MiXCR and keeps one entry per CDR3 protein. The repertoire holds under 350,000 distinct CDR3 sequences, with about 25% as singletons. Material for sequencing was blood. The receptors here all came from a man aged 40-50 years with Graves' hyperthyroidism that later progressed to Graves' ophthalmopathy. The CDR3 runs from the conserved cysteine through the conserved F or W. The D gene is left open where the match is weak. Where a row states a size, it is once, few, many or the class of an expanded clone; other rows omit it.

v_gene: TRBV12-3/TRBV12-4; abundance: .; j_gene: TRBJ1-3; d_gene: .; CDR3aa: CASNPHSSGNTIYF; CDR3nt: TGTGCCAGCAACCCACATAGCTCTGGAAACACCATATATTTT
v_gene: TRBV12-3/TRBV12-4; abundance: many; j_gene: TRBJ1-6; d_gene: TRBD1; CDR3aa: CASSLSRDRNSPLHF; CDR3nt: TGTGCCAGCAGCCTGTCCCGGGACAGAAATTCACCCCTCCACTTT
v_gene: TRBV7-3; abundance: many; j_gene: TRBJ2-2; d_gene: TRBD2; CDR3aa: CASSSDSGTNTGELFF; CDR3nt: TGTGCCAGCAGCTCCGATAGCGGGACAAACACCGGGGAGCTGTTTTTT
v_gene: TRBV6-5; abundance: many; j_gene: TRBJ2-7; d_gene: TRBD2; CDR3aa: CASSYQQREESYEQYF; CDR3nt: TGTGCCAGCAGTTACCAACAGCGGGAGGAATCCTACGAGCAGTACTTC
v_gene: TRBV11-1; abundance: many; j_gene: TRBJ2-7; d_gene: .; CDR3aa: CASSLVPRASSYEQYF; CDR3nt: TGTGCCAGCAGCTTAGTTCCCCGGGCCAGCTCCTACGAGCAGTACTTC
v_gene: TRBV27; abundance: many; j_gene: TRBJ2-5; d_gene: TRBD2; CDR3aa: CASSSRDSGSSPQYF; CDR3nt: TGTGCCAGCAGTTCCCGTGATAGCGGGAGTTCGCCCCAGTACTTC
v_gene: TRBV7-9; abundance: many; j_gene: TRBJ1-2; d_gene: .; CDR3aa: CASSQGTPNYGYTF; CDR3nt: TGTGCCAGCAGCCAGGGGACACCTAACTATGGCTACACCTTC
v_gene: TRBV19; abundance: few; j_gene: TRBJ1-5; d_gene: .; CDR3aa: CASSSGAGNQPQHF; CDR3nt: TGTGCCAGTAGTAGTGGGGCAGGCAATCAGCCCCAGCATTTT
v_gene: TRBV14; abundance: few; j_gene: TRBJ1-6; d_gene: .; CDR3aa: CASSPHGGAPLLHF; CDR3nt: TGTGCCAGCAGCCCTCACGGGGGAGCGCCTCTCCTTCACTTT
v_gene: TRBV3-1; abundance: many; j_gene: TRBJ2-2; d_gene: .; CDR3aa: CASSQDLRDPGVGELFF; CDR3nt: TGTGCCAGCAGCCAAGATCTTAGGGATCCCGGGGTCGGGGAGCTGTTTTTT
v_gene: TRBV19; abundance: many; j_gene: TRBJ1-5; d_gene: .; CDR3aa: CASSWQSNQPQHF; CDR3nt: TGTGCCAGTAGTTGGCAGAGCAATCAGCCCCAGCATTTT
v_gene: TRBV6-5; abundance: many; j_gene: TRBJ1-1; d_gene: .; CDR3aa: CASSLDWSTEAFF; CDR3nt: TGTGCCAGCAGTTTGGACTGGAGCACTGAAGCTTTCTTT
v_gene: TRBV2; abundance: .; j_gene: TRBJ1-6; d_gene: .; CDR3aa: CASSGGRSDSPLHF; CDR3nt: TGTGCCAGCAGTGGGGGCAGAAGTGATTCACCCCTCCACTTT
v_gene: TRBV30; abundance: many; j_gene: TRBJ2-7; d_gene: TRBD2; CDR3aa: CAWSTPPGLAGALGSYEQYF; CDR3nt: TGTGCCTGGAGTACTCCTCCGGGACTAGCGGGAGCCCTGGGATCCTACGAGCAGTACTTC
v_gene: TRBV6-1; abundance: many; j_gene: TRBJ1-5; d_gene: .; CDR3aa: CASSEVGGNQPQHF; CDR3nt: TGTGCCAGCAGTGAGGTGGGTGGCAATCAGCCCCAGCATTTT
v_gene: TRBV6-5; abundance: many; j_gene: TRBJ2-2; d_gene: .; CDR3aa: CGGQGNTGELFF; CDR3nt: TGTGGGGGGCAGGGGAACACCGGGGAGCTGTTTTTT
v_gene: TRBV6-1; abundance: many; j_gene: TRBJ2-5; d_gene: TRBD2; CDR3aa: CASTASGQETQYF; CDR3nt: TGTGCCAGCACTGCTAGCGGCCAAGAGACCCAGTACTTC
v_gene: TRBV5-1; abundance: many; j_gene: TRBJ2-7; d_gene: .; CDR3aa: CASSFRNPYEQYF; CDR3nt: TGCGCCAGCAGCTTTAGAAATCCCTACGAGCAGTACTTC
v_gene: TRBV19; abundance: many; j_gene: TRBJ1-3; d_gene: .; CDR3aa: CASMYSVSGNTIYF; CDR3nt: TGTGCCAGTATGTATTCGGTATCTGGAAACACCATATATTTT